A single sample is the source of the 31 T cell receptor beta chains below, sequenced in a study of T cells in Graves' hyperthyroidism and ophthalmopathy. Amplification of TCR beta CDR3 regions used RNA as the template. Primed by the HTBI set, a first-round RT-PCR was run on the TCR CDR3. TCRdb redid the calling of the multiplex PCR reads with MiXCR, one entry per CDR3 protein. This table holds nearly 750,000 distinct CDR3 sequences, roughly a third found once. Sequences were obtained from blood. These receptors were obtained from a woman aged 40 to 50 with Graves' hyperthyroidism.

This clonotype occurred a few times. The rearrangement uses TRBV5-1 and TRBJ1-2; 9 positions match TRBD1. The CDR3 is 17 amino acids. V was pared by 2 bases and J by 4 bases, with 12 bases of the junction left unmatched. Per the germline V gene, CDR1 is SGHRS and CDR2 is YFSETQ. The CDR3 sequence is CASSFTLTGTGSYGYTF. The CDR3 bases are TGCGCCAGCAGCTTTACCTTAACCGGGACAGGGAGCTATGGCTACACCTTC.

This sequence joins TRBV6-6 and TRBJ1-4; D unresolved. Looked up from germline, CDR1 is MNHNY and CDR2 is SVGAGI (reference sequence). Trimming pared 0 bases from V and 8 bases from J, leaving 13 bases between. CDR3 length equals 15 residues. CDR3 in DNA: TGTGCCAGCAGTTACTCGTCTATCAATGTGGAAAAACTGTTTTTT. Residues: CASSYSSINVEKLFF.

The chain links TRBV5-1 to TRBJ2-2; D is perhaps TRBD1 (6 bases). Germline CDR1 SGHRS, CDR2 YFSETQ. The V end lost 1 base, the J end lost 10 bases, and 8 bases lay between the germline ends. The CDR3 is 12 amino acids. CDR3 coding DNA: TGCGCCAGCAGCTTGCAGGGGCAGGAGCTGTTTTTT. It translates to CASSLQGQELFF.

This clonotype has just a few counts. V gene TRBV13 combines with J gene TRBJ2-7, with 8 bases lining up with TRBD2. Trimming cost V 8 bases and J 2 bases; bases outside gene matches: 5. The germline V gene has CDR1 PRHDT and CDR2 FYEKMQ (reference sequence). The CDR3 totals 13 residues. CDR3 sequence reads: CASGLAGPYEQYF. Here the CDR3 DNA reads TGTGCCAGCGGGCTAGCGGGCCCCTACGAGCAGTACTTC. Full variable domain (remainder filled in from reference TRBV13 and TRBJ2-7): AAGVIQSPRHLIKEKRETATLKCYPIPRHDTVYWYQQGPGQDPQFLISFYEKMQSDKGSIPDRFSAQQFSDYHSELNMSSLELGDSALYFCASGLAGPYEQYFGPGTRLTVT.

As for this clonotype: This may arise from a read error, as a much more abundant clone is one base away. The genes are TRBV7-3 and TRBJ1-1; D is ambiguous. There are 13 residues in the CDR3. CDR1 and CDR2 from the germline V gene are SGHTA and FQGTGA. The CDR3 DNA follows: TGTGCCAGCAGCTTCACAGAGAACAGTGAAGCTTTCTTT. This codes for CASSFTENSEAFF.

CDR3 loop: CSVGRTAAQETQYF. Written as DNA, the CDR3 is TGCAGCGTTGGCAGGACAGCAGCACAAGAGACCCAGTACTTC. V is TRBV29-1 and J is TRBJ2-5, with a tentative D call TRBD1 (6 bases). CDR3 length: 14 residues. V shed 4 bases and J shed 2 bases, with 14 bases lying between them. Looked up from germline, CDR1 is SQVTM and CDR2 is ANQGSEA.

This CDR3 reads CASSYSLDRGMGSNQPQHF. The CDR3 DNA sequence: TGTGCCAGCAGTTACTCGCTCGACAGGGGGATGGGGAGCAATCAGCCCCAGCATTTT. The V call is TRBV6-5, the J call TRBJ1-5; 9 nucleotides align to TRBD1. The CDR3 extends over 19 amino acids. The V and J ends lost 0 bases and 1 base, in that order; junction bases with no gene match: 10. Germline lookup yields CDR1 MNHEY and CDR2 SVGAGI.

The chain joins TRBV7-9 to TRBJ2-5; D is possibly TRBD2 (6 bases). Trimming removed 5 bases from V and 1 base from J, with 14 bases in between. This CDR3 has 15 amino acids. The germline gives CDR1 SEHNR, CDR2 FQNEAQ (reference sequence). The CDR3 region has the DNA TGTGCCAGCAGCCAAGGACGGGAGTTCCAAGAGACCCAGTACTTC. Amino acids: CASSQGREFQETQYF.

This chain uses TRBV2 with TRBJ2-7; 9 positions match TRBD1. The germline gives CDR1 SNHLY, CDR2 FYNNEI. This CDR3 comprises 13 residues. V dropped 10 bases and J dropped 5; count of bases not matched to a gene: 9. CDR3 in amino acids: CANAGQGWNEQYF. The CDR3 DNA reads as TGTGCCAACGCGGGACAGGGATGGAACGAGCAGTACTTC.

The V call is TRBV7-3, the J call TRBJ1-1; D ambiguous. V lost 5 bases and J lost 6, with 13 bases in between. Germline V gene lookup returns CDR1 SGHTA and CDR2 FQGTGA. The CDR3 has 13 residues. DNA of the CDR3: TGTGCCAGCAGCCGACGGCATAACGCTGAAGCTTTCTTT. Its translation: CASSRRHNAEAFF. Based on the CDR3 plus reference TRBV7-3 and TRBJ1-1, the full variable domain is GAGVSQTPSNKVTEKGKYVELRCDPISGHTALYWYRQSLGQGPEFLIYFQGTGAADDSGLPNDRFFAVRPEGSVSTLKIQRTERGDSAVYLCASSRRHNAEAFFGQGTRLTVV.

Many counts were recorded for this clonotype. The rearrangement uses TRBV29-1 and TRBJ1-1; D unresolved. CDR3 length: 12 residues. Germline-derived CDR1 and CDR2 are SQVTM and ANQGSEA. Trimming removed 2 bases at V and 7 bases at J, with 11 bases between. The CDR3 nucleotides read TGCAGCGTTGAATTAAGGTCTGTTGAAGCTTTCTTT. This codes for CSVELRSVEAFF.

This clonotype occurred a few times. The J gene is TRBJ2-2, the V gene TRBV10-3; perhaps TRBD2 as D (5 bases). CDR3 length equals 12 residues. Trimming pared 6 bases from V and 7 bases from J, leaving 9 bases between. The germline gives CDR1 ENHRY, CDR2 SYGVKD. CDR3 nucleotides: TGTGCCATCAGCCGGACTGACGGGGAGCTGTTTTTT. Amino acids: CAISRTDGELFF.

CDR3 residues: CASSYKGRNHYGYTF. Here the CDR3 DNA reads TGTGCCAGCAGCTATAAGGGACGAAATCACTATGGCTACACCTTC. The rearrangement uses TRBV25-1 and TRBJ1-2, with D perhaps matching TRBD1 (5 bases). V was shortened by 6 bases and J by 3 bases, with 17 bases between the two germline ends. The germline V gene has CDR1 MGHDK and CDR2 SYGVNS. There are 15 residues in the CDR3.

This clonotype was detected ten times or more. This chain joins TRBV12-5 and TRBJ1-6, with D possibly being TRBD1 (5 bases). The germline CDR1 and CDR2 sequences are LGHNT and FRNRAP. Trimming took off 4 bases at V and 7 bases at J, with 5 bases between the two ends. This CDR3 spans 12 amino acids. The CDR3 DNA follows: TGTGCTAGTGGTTGGGGCAATTCACCCCTCCACTTT. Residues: CASGWGNSPLHF.

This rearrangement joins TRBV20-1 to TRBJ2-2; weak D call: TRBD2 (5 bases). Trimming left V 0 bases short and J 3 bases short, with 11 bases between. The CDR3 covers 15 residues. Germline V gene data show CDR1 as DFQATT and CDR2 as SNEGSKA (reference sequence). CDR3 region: CSARDILEDTGELFF. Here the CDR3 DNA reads TGCAGTGCTAGAGATATCCTGGAGGACACCGGGGAGCTGTTTTTT.

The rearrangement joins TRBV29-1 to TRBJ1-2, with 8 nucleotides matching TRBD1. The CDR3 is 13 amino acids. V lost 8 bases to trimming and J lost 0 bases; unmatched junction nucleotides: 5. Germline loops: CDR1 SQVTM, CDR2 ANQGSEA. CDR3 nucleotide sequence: TGCAGCCAAGACAGGGGAGCTAACTATGGCTACACCTTC. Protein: CSQDRGANYGYTF.

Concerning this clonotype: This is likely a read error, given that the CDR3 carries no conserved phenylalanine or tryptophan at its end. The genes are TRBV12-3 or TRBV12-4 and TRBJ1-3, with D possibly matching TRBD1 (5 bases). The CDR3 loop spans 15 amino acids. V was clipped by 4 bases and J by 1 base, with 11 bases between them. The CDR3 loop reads CASSSQGLSGNTIYS. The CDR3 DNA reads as TGTGCCAGCAGTTCTCAGGGTTTGTCTGGAAACACCATATATTCT.

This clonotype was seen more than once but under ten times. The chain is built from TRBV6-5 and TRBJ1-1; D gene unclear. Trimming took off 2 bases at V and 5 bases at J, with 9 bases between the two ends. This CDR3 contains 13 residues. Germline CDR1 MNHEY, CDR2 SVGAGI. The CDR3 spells CASSYGRLTEAFF. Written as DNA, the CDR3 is TGTGCCAGCAGTTACGGTAGGCTAACTGAAGCTTTCTTT.

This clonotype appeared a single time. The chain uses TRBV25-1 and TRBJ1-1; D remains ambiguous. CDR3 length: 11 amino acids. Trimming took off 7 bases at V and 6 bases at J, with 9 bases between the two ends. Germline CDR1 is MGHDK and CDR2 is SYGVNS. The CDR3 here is CASTNDAEAFF. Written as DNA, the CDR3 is TGTGCCAGCACCAATGATGCTGAAGCTTTCTTT.

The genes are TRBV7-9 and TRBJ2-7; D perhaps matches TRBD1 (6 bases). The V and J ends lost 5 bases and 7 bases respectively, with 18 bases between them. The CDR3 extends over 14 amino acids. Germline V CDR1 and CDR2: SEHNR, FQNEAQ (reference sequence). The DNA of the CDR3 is TGTGCCAGCAGCCAAATGGCTCGGGACAATGAGCAGTACTTC. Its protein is CASSQMARDNEQYF.

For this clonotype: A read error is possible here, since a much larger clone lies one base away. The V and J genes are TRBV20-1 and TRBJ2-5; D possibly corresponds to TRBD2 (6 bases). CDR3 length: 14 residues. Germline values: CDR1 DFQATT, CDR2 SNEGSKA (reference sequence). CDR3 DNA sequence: TGCAGTGCTAGAGATCCGGGGGTCCAAGAGACCCAGTGCTTC. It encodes CSARDPGVQETQCF.

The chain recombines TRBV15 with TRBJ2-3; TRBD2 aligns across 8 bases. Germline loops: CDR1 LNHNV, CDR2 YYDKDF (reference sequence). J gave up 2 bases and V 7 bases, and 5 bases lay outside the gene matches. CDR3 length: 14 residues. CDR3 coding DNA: TGTGCCACCAAAATAGCGGGATCCACAGATACGCAGTATTTT. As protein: CATKIAGSTDTQYF.

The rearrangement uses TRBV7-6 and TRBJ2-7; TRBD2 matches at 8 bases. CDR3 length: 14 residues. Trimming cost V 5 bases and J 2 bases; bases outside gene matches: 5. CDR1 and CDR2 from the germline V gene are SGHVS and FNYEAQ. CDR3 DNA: TGTGCCAGCAGCGAGGGTAGCGGGACCTACGAGCAGTACTTC. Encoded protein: CASSEGSGTYEQYF.

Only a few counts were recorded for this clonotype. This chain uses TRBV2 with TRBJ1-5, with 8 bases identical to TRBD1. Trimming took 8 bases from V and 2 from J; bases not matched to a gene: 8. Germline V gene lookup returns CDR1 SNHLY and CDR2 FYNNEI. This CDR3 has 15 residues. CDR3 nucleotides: TGTGCCAGCTTGTTGACAGGGGCAGGCAATCAGCCCCAGCATTTT. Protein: CASLLTGAGNQPQHF.

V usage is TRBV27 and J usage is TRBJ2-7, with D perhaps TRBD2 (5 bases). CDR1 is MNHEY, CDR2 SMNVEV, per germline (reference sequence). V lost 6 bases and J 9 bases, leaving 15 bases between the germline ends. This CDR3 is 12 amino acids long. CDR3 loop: CASSPGSVGQYF. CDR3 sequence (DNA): TGTGCCAGCAGCCCGGGATCTGTCGGGCAGTACTTC.

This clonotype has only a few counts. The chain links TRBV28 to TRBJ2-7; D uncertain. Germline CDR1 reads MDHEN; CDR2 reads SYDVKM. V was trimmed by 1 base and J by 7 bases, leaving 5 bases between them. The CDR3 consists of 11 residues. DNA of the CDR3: TGTGCCAGCAGTTTATTGCTAGAGCAGTACTTC. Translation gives CASSLLLEQYF.

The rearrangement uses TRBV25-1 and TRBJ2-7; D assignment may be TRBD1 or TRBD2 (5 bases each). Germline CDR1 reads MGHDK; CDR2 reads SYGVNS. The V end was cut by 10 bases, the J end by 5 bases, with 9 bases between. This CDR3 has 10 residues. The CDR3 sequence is CATGTNEQYF. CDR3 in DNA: TGTGCCACCGGGACGAACGAGCAGTACTTC.

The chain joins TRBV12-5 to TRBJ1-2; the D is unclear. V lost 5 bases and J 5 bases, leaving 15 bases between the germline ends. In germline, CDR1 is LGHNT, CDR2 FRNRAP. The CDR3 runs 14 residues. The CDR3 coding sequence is TGTGCTAGTGGTCGCGAGCTGACGGGGTATGGCTACACCTTC. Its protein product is CASGRELTGYGYTF. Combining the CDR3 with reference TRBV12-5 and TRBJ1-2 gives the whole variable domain DARVTQTPRHKVTEMGQEVTMRCQPILGHNTVFWYRQTMMQGLELLAYFRNRAPLDDSGMPKDRFSAEMPDATLATLKIQPSEPRDSAVYFCASGRELTGYGYTFGSGTRLTVV.

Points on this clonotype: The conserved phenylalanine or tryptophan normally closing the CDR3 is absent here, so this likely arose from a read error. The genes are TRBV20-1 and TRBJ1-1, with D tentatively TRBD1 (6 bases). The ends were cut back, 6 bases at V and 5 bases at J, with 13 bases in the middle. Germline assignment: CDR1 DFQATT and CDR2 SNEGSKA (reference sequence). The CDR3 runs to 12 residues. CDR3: CSATRGRTEAFS. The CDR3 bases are TGCAGTGCGACAAGGGGGAGGACTGAAGCTTTCTCT.

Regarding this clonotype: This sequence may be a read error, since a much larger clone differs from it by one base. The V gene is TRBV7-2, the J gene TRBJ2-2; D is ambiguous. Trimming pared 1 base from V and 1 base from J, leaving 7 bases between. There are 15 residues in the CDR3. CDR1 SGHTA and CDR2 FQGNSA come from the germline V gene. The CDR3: CASSLVTMNTGELFF. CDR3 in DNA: TGTGCCAGCAGCTTAGTCACGATGAACACCGGGGAGCTGTTTTTT.

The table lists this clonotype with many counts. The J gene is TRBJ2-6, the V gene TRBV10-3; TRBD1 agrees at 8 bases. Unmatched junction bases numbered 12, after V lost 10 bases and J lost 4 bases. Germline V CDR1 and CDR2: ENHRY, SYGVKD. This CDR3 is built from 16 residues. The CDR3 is CASWTGRMQGANVLTF. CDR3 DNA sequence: TGTGCCAGCTGGACAGGGAGAATGCAGGGGGCCAACGTCCTGACTTTC.